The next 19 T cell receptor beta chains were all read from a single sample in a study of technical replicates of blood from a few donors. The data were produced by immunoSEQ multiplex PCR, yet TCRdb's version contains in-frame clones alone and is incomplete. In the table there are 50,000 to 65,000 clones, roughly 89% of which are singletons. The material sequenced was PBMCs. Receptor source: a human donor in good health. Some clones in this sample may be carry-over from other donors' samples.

The CDR3 protein is CASSAVGKTYEQYF. Written as DNA, the CDR3 is TGTGCCAGCAGCGCAGTCGGGAAGACCTACGAGCAGTACTTC. V is TRBV7-9 and J is TRBJ2-7, with D possibly being TRBD2 (5 bases). The CDR3 length is 14 residues. V lost 5 bases and J lost 2, with 13 bases in between. The germline V gene has CDR1 SEHNR and CDR2 FQNEAQ (reference sequence).

The CDR3 DNA sequence: TGTGCCAGCAGATCGGGGGGTGTTTTTGGTCAGCCCCAGCATTTT. It encodes CASRSGGVFGQPQHF. This sequence joins TRBV6-5 and TRBJ1-5; possible D gene TRBD1, 5 bases. Trimming pared 6 bases from V and 6 bases from J, leaving 18 bases between. Per the germline V gene, CDR1 is MNHEY and CDR2 is SVGAGI. The CDR3 sequence is 15 residues long.

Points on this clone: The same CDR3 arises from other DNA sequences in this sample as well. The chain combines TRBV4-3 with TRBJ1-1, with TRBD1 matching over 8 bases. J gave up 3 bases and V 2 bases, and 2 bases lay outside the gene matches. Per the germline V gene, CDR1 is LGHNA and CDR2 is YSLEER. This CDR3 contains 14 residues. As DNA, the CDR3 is TGCGCCAGCAGCCAATCGGGACAGGACACTGAAGCTTTCTTT. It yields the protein CASSQSGQDTEAFF.

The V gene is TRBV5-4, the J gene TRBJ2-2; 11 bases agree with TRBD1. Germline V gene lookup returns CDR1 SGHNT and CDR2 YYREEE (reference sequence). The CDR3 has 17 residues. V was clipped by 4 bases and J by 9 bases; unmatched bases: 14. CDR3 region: CASSLGGQGARARELFF. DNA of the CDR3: TGTGCCAGCAGCCTCGGAGGACAGGGGGCCCGAGCCAGGGAGCTGTTTTTT.

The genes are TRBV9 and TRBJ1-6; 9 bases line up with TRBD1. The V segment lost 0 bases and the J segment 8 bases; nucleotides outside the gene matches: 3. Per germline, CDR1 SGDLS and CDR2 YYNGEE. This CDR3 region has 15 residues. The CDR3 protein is CASSVEWTGDSPLHF. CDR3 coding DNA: TGTGCCAGCAGCGTAGAGTGGACAGGGGATTCACCCCTCCACTTT.

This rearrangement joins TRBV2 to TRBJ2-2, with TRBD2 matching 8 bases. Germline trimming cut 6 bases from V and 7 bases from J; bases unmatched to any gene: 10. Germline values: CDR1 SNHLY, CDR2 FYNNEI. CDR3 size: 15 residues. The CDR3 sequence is CASRDKRERDGELFF. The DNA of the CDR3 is TGTGCCAGCAGAGACAAGCGGGAGCGGGACGGGGAGCTGTTTTTT.

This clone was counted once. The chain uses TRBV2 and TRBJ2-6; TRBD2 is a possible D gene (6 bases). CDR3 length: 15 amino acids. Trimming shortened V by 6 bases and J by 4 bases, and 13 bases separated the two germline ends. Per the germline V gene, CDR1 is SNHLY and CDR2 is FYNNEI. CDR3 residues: CASSLGGTGANVLTF. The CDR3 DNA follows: TGTGCCAGCAGCTTGGGGGGAACCGGGGCCAACGTCCTGACTTTC.

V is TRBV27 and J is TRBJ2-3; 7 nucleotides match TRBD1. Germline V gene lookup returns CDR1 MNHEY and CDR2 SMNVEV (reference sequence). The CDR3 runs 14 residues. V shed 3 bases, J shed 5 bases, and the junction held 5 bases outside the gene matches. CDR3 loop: CASSLTGSQDTQYF. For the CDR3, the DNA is TGTGCCAGCAGTTTGACAGGGTCCCAAGATACGCAGTATTTT.

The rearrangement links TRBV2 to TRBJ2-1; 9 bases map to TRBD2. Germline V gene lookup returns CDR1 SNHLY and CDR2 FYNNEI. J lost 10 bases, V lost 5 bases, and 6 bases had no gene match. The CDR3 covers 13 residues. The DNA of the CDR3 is TGTGCCAGCAGTACCTTAGCGGGAGTGGAGCAGTTCTTC. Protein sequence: CASSTLAGVEQFF.

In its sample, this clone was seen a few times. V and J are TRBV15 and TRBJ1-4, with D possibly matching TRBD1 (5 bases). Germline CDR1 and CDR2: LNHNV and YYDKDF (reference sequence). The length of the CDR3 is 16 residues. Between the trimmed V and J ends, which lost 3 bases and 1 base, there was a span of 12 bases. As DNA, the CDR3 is TGTGCCACCAGCAGCCCAGCGGGACGAACTAATGAAAAACTGTTTTTT. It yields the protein CATSSPAGRTNEKLFF.

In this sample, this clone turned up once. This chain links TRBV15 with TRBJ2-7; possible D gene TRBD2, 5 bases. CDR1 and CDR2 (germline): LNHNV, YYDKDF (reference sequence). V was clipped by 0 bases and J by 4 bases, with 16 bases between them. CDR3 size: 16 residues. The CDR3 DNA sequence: TGTGCCACCAGCAGAGATAAGGGCGGGTCCACTTACGAGCAGTACTTC. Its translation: CATSRDKGGSTYEQYF.

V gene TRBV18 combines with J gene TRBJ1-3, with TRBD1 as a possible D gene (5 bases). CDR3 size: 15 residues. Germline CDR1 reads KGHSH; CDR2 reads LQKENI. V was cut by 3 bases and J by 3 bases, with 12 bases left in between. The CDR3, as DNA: TGTGCCAGCTCACCGTTAGGGGCGGTTGGAAACACCATATATTTT. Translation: CASSPLGAVGNTIYF.

The CDR3 loop is CASSPTPSGSPTSREQYF. CDR3 nucleotides: TGTGCCAGCAGCCCTACCCCTAGCGGGAGCCCCACAAGCAGGGAGCAGTACTTC. V usage is TRBV7-9 and J usage is TRBJ2-7; 10 bases are shared with TRBD2. V gave up 5 bases and J gave up 7 bases; unmatched junction bases: 20. The length of the CDR3 is 18 residues. Germline V gene data show CDR1 as SEHNR and CDR2 as FQNEAQ (reference sequence).

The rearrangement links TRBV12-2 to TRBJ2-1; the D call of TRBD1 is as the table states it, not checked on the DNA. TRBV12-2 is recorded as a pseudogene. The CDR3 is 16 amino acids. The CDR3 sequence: CASRSLKGQGSNEQFF. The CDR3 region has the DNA TGTGCAAGTCGCTCGCTAAAGGGACAGGGGTCTAATGAGCAGTTCTTC.

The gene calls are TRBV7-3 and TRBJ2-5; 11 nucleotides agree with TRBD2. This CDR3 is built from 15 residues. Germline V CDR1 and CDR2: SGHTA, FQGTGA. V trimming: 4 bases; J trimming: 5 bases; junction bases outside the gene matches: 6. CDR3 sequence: CASSSLAGGGETQYF. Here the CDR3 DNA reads TGTGCCAGCAGCTCTCTAGCGGGGGGAGGGGAGACCCAGTACTTC.

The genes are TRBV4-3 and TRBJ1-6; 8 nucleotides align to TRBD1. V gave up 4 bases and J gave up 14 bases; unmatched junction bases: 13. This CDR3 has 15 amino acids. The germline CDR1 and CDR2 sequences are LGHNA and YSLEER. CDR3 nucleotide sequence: TGCGCCAGCAGCCTTGGGACAGGACCAGGGGGGTCCCTCCACTTT. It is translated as CASSLGTGPGGSLHF.

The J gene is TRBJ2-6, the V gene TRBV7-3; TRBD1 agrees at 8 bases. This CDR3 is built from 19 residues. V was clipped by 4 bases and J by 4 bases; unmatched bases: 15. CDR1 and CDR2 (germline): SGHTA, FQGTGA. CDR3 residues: CASSSFGTGGSSGANVLTF. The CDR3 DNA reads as TGTGCCAGCAGCTCGTTTGGGACAGGCGGATCGTCGGGGGCCAACGTCCTGACTTTC.

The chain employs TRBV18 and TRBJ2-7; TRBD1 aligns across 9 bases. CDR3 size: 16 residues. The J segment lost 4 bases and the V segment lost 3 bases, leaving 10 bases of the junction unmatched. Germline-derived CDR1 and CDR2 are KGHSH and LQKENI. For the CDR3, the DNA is TGTGCCAGCTCACCCCCCATGGGACAGGGTAGGTACGAGCAGTACTTC. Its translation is CASSPPMGQGRYEQYF.

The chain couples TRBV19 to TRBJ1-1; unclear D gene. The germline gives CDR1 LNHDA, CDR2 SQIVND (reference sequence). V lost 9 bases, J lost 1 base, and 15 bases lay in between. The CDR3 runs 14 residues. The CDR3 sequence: CASRKREANTEAFF. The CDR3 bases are TGTGCCAGCCGAAAACGGGAGGCGAACACTGAAGCTTTCTTT.